A single sample gave rise to the 5 T cell receptor beta chains below, sequenced in a study of PD-1 and CTLA-4 blockade in melanoma (dated by TCRdb to the early 2020s). Libraries were constructed by the immunoSEQ multiplex PCR assay. As stored in TCRdb, this immuneACCESS dataset retains in-frame rearrangements with V and J assigned. A fraction of the clones does not appear; measured against another copy, unresolved V genes explain less than half of the discrepancy, and the remainder lacks a known reason. The sample has thousands of clones on record, 80% of them singletons. Approximately 43% of the sample rests with the top ten. The specimen was CD8+ T cells from peripheral blood, collected before anti-PD-1 treatment. These TCRs come from a human donor with melanoma.

V and J are TRBV6-2 or TRBV6-3 and TRBJ2-4; perhaps TRBD1 as D (6 bases). V was shortened by 1 base and J by 0 bases, with 13 bases between the two germline ends. Germline V gene data show CDR1 as MNHEY and CDR2 as SVGEGT. The CDR3 spans 17 residues. The CDR3, as DNA: TGTGCCAGCAGTTACTGGGACAACGACCTAGCCAAAAACATTCAGTACTTC. It specifies CASSYWDNDLAKNIQYF.

The gene calls are TRBV6-6 and TRBJ2-7; perhaps TRBD1 as D (7 bases). Germline CDR1 reads MNHNY; CDR2 reads SVGAGI (reference sequence). V lost 8 bases, J lost 3 bases, and 23 bases lay in between. This CDR3 contains 16 residues. The CDR3 spells CASQSPGGGGYYEQYF. CDR3 DNA: TGTGCCAGCCAAAGCCCTGGAGGGGGCGGTTACTACGAGCAGTACTTC.

The chain couples TRBV5-1 to TRBJ1-1; D might be TRBD1 (5 bases). The V gene lost 0 bases and the J gene lost 3 bases, with 15 bases spanning the gap. Looked up from germline, CDR1 is SGHRS and CDR2 is YFSETQ. This CDR3 has 16 amino acids. In nucleotides, the CDR3 is TGCGCCAGCAGCTTGGGTACGGGGCGAGAGGACACTGAAGCTTTCTTT. It specifies CASSLGTGREDTEAFF. Together with reference TRBV5-1 and TRBJ1-1, the CDR3 gives the full variable domain: KAGVTQTPRYLIKTRGQQVTLSCSPISGHRSVSWYQQTPGQGLQFLFEYFSETQRNKGNFPGRFSGRQFSNSRSEMNVSTLELGDSALYLCASSLGTGREDTEAFFGQGTRLTVV.

CDR3 residues: CAGDRGASTEAFF. CDR3 in DNA: TGTGCCGGGGACAGGGGGGCCTCCACTGAAGCTTTCTTT. V usage is TRBV13 and J usage is TRBJ1-1; 11 nucleotides align to TRBD1. Per germline, CDR1 PRHDT and CDR2 FYEKMQ (reference sequence). The CDR3 length is 13 residues. V lost 11 bases, J lost 4 bases, and 6 bases stayed unmatched. The variable domain in full, with the rest retrieved from reference TRBV13 and TRBJ1-1, is AAGVIQSPRHLIKEKRETATLKCYPIPRHDTVYWYQQGPGQDPQFLISFYEKMQSDKGSIPDRFSAQQFSDYHSELNMSSLELGDSALYFCAGDRGASTEAFFGQGTRLTVV.

This chain connects TRBV5-5 to TRBJ1-5; D is undetermined. V lost 3 bases to trimming and J lost 1 base, with 11 bases between them. The CDR3 contains 15 residues. From germline, CDR1 is SGHKS and CDR2 YYEKEE (reference sequence). CDR3 nucleotides: TGTGCCAGCAGCTGGGAGGGCAACAGCAATCAGCCCCAGCATTTT. Translation gives CASSWEGNSNQPQHF.